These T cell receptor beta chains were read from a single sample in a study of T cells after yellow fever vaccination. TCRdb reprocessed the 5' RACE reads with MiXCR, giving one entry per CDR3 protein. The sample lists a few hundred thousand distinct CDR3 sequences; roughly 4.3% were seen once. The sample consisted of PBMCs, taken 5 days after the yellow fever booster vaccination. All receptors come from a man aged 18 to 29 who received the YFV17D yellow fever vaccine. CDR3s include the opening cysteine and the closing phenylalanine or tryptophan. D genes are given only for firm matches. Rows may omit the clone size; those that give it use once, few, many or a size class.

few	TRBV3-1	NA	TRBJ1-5	CASSQDGGAKNQPQHF	TGTGCCAGCAGCCAAGATGGGGGGGCGAAGAATCAGCCCCAGCATTTT
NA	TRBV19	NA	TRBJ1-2	CASSIQAGRYGYTF	TGTGCCAGTAGTATTCAGGCCGGGAGGTATGGCTACACCTTC
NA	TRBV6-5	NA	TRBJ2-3	CASSYIRDPRILEYF	TGTGCCAGCAGTTACATCAGAGACCCCCGTATCCTAGAGTATTTT
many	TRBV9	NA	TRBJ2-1	CASSVAGDTYNEQFF	TGTGCCAGCAGCGTAGCGGGGGATACCTACAATGAGCAGTTCTTC
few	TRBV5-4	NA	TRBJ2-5	CASSVDRAVGAQYF	TGTGCCAGCAGCGTAGATCGGGCGGTGGGGGCCCAGTACTTC
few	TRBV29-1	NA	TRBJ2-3	CSVDRAESTDTQYF	TGCAGCGTTGATAGGGCGGAGAGCACAGATACGCAGTATTTT
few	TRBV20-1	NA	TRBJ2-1	CSARGKNNEQFF	TGCAGTGCTAGAGGTAAAAACAATGAGCAGTTCTTC
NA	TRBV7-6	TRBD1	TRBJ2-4	CASSLEGGIAKNIQYF	TGTGCCAGCAGCTTAGAAGGGGGCATCGCCAAAAACATTCAGTACTTC
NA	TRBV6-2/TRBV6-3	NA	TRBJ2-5	CASSWSIEETQYF	TGTGCCAGCAGTTGGAGCATCGAAGAGACCCAGTACTTC
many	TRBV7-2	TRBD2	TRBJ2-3	CASSGSKERGLDTQYF	TGTGCCAGCAGCGGGTCGAAGGAGCGGGGATTAGATACGCAGTATTTT
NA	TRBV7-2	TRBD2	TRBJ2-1	CASSLLSGGRNEQFF	TGTGCCAGCAGCTTATTAAGCGGGGGGAGGAATGAGCAGTTCTTC
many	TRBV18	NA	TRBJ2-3	CASSPLGPTDTQYF	TGTGCCAGCTCACCATTAGGGCCGACAGATACGCAGTATTTT
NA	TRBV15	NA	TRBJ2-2	CATSRERGTGNTGELFF	TGTGCCACCAGCAGAGAAAGAGGGACGGGGAACACCGGGGAGCTGTTTTTT